This paragraph covers one T cell receptor beta chain sequence. Antigen unknown. The same CDR3 also results from other DNA sequences found in this sample. The entry originates in a study of cytomegalovirus exposure and HLA in healthy donors. Study-wide context: Counted in an early data release were 65 million to 100 million unique TCRs from HLA-typed donors. About four fifths of 350 to 400 genotyped donors fell in the Caucasian-associated ancestry cluster.

The CDR3 consists of 15 residues. Germline V gives CDR1 SGHDT, CDR2 YYEEEE. The trim removed 0 bases at V and 2 bases at J, leaving 3 bases unmatched. The PCR used 60 Vbeta and 13 Jbeta primers. Data came from immunoSEQ multiplex PCR; TCRdb stores just in-frame clones and leaves some out. Among 150,000 or so clones listed, around four fifths were seen once. The study's findings and limits: In an earlier analysis, in about 530 donors, most V segments appeared productive either ~87% or ~30% of the time. The classifier reportedly diagnosed cytomegalovirus status with high sensitivity and specificity.

The receptor was derived from a man aged 25-45 years in good health and CMV-seronegative. The chain recombines TRBV5-6 with TRBJ2-3; 7 bases match TRBD1. Sample: PBMCs. The CDR3 region has the DNA TGTGCCAGCAGCTTGGACAGGGGCCTCACAGATACGCAGTATTTT. Translation: CASSLDRGLTDTQYF.